Sequencing of this TCR beta chain was carried out in a study of vaccination and CD4 T cells after COVID-19. Oncomine TCR Beta short-read sequencing was applied to DNA from cultured CD4+ T cells. Cultured CD4+ T cells yielded the extracted genomic DNA. From the PCR reads, TCRdb called clonotypes with MiXCR, one entry per CDR3 protein. The table lists 12,000 or so distinct CDR3 sequences, 30% to 45% of them singletons. The CDR3 runs 11 residues. Trimming took off 0 bases at V and 9 bases at J, with 5 bases between the two ends. Germline lookup yields CDR1 ENHRY and CDR2 SYGVKD. Treatment of the sample: approximately 10-day PBMC culture with coronavirus spike peptide pools or control peptides (ViraFEST assay). Unexposed donor CD4+ T cells predated the COVID-19 pandemic, collected 2011-2018. In the ViraFEST assay, peptide-pool expansion preceded TCR sequencing of expanded clonotypes. A single count supports this clonotype. Its specificity is unknown.

The material sequenced was CD4+ T cells from blood, cultured in vitro. The V and J genes are TRBV10-3 and TRBJ1-1; D remains ambiguous. The receptor comes from a human donor in good health. The DNA of the CDR3 is TGTGCCATCAGTGAGTCGAAGCAAGCTTTCTTT. This encodes CAISESKQAFF.